This T cell receptor (beta chain) was recorded in a study of regulatory T cells in long-lasting Graves disease. For the study at large: Persistence in Graves' disease denoted antithyroid drug use beyond 5 years alongside positive TSH receptor antibodies.

To note about this clonotype: Its target is not known.

The time point denotes: persistent/refractory GD, antithyroid drugs over 5 years with positive TRAb. Isolated PBMC RNA provided the starting material for the TCR library. Overall study results and limits: With under 3,500 shared public clonotypes, persistent patients exceeded new patients, who shared about a thousand.

To make TCR beta libraries, researchers used iRepertoire HTBI primers and Arm-PCR of CDR3 regions. A single record per CDR3 protein comes from TCRdb applying MiXCR to the multiplex PCR reads. The table includes 400,000 to 500,000 distinct CDR3 sequences, 22% detected once. V gave up 4 bases and J gave up 4 bases; unmatched junction bases: 13. Germline V CDR1 and CDR2: MNHEY, SVGAGI. CDR3 size: 18 residues. The chain couples TRBV6-5 to TRBJ1-3, with 10 bases fitting TRBD1. The specimen was peripheral blood mononuclear cells (PBMCs), collected when the disease was refractory, from a patient treated with antithyroid drugs. The clonotype was recovered from a female donor with Graves disease. DNA for the CDR3: TGTGCCAGCAGTTTTGCGACAGGGGGCTCTTTATGGGGAAACACCATATATTTT. Residues: CASSFATGGSLWGNTIYF.